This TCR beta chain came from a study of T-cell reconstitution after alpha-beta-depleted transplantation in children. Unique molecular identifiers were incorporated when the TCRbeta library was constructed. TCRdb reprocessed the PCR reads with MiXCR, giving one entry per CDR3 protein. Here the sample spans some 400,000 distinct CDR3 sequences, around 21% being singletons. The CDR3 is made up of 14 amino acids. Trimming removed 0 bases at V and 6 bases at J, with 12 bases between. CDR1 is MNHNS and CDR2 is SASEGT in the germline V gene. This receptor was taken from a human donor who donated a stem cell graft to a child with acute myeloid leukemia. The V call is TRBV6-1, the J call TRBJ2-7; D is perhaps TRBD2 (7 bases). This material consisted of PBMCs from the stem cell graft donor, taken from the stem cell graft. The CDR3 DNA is TGTGCCAGCAGTGAAGCCGGGGGGCGGCGCGAGCAGTACTTC. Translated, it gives CASSEAGGRREQYF.